The 32 T cell receptor beta chains below come from one sample, sequenced in a study of OX40 agonist ivuxolimab in advanced cancers. The assay was immunoSEQ multiplex PCR, and TCRdb's table has in-frame clones only and misses some. The sample contains fewer than 80,000 clones, 75% to 90% of which appear only once. The sample was CD4+ or CD8+ T cells sorted from blood, taken in a trial of the OX40 agonist ivuxolimab. The receptors come from an adult with an advanced solid tumor such as melanoma, head and neck, liver or kidney cancer.

This sequence joins TRBV5-4 and TRBJ1-2; 7 nucleotides align to TRBD1. V lost 4 bases to trimming and J lost 5 bases; unmatched junction nucleotides: 14. This CDR3 is built from 16 residues. Germline loops: CDR1 SGHNT, CDR2 YYREEE (reference sequence). CDR3 sequence: CASSPPSRQGGYGYTF. CDR3 coding DNA: TGTGCCAGCAGCCCCCCTAGCCGACAGGGTGGGTATGGCTACACCTTC. The full variable domain, rest sourced from reference TRBV5-4 and TRBJ1-2, is ETGVTQSPTHLIKTRGQQVTLRCSSQSGHNTVSWYQQALGQGPQFIFQYYREEENGRGNFPPRFSGLQFPNYSSELNVNALELDDSALYLCASSPPSRQGGYGYTFGSGTRLTVV.

The chain links TRBV7-9 to TRBJ1-4; perhaps TRBD1 as D (6 bases). This CDR3 region has 14 residues. V lost 5 bases, J lost 8 bases, and 15 bases lay in between. In germline, CDR1 is SEHNR, CDR2 FQNEAQ (reference sequence). The CDR3 coding sequence is TGTGCCAGCAGCCAAGGGACATTAGGAGAAAAACTGTTTTTT. The encoded protein is CASSQGTLGEKLFF. The whole variable domain, remainder taken from reference TRBV7-9 and TRBJ1-4, is DTGVSQNPRHKITKRGQNVTFRCDPISEHNRLYWYRQTLGQGPEFLTYFQNEAQLEKSRLLSDRFSAERPKGSFSTLEIQRTEQGDSAMYLCASSQGTLGEKLFFGSGTQLSVL.

V is TRBV5-1 and J is TRBJ2-1; 9 nucleotides agree with TRBD2. The CDR3 sequence is 15 residues long. Germline assignment: CDR1 SGHRS and CDR2 YFSETQ. With V trimmed by 4 bases and J by 12 bases, 14 bases remained unmatched. CDR3 nucleotides: TGCGCCAGCAGCCGGAGCGGGGGGCAGATAAACGGGCAGTTCTTC. Amino acids: CASSRSGGQINGQFF. Full variable domain (remainder filled in from reference TRBV5-1 and TRBJ2-1): KAGVTQTPRYLIKTRGQQVTLSCSPISGHRSVSWYQQTPGQGLQFLFEYFSETQRNKGNFPGRFSGRQFSNSRSEMNVSTLELGDSALYLCASSRSGGQINGQFFGPGTRLTVL.

This clone was observed a few times. This chain links TRBV18 with TRBJ1-2; 10 bases fit TRBD1. Germline CDR1 reads KGHSH; CDR2 reads LQKENI. The length of the CDR3 is 15 residues. V lost 5 bases, J lost 4 bases, and 7 bases stayed unmatched. The CDR3 DNA sequence: TGTGCCAGCTCATCAACCGGACAGGGGGGCTATGGCTACACCTTC. This translates into CASSSTGQGGYGYTF.

This clone was detected a few times. This chain joins TRBV28 and TRBJ1-2, with 10 bases identical to TRBD1. The germline V gene encodes CDR1 MDHEN and CDR2 SYDVKM. The CDR3 spans 13 residues. Losses at the gene ends were 3 bases for V and 8 bases for J; bases not matched to a gene: 3. CDR3 nucleotides: TGTGCCAGCAGTTTGGGACAGGGGCTGGGCTACACCTTC. Amino acid sequence: CASSLGQGLGYTF.

This clone was observed a handful of times. This sequence joins TRBV2 and TRBJ2-7; TRBD1 might be the D (6 bases). Germline-derived CDR1 and CDR2 are SNHLY and FYNNEI. This CDR3 spans 16 amino acids. With 3 bases removed from V and 1 base from J, the gap between germline ends came to 16 bases. CDR3 sequence reads: CASSEGPGEGSYEQYF. The CDR3 DNA is TGTGCCAGCAGTGAGGGGCCAGGGGAAGGGTCCTACGAGCAGTACTTC.

The chain carries TRBV7-2 and TRBJ2-2; D uncertain. Deletions cut 1 base from V and 4 bases from J, with 7 bases between. This CDR3 spans 14 amino acids. Germline loops: CDR1 SGHTA, CDR2 FQGNSA. CDR3 DNA: TGTGCCAGCAGCTTAGGGGTGGTCACCGGGGAGCTGTTTTTT. Translation: CASSLGVVTGELFF.

The V call is TRBV2, the J call TRBJ2-7; D ambiguous. Germline V CDR1 and CDR2: SNHLY, FYNNEI. The CDR3 has 13 amino acids. The V gene lost 6 bases and the J gene lost 7 bases, with 16 bases spanning the gap. The CDR3 here is CASSRDNLGEQYF. CDR3 nucleotide sequence: TGTGCCAGCAGCCGAGACAACTTGGGGGAGCAGTACTTC.

The chain links TRBV6-1 to TRBJ2-7, with no clear D. V was clipped by 6 bases and J by 2 bases, with 14 bases between them. The CDR3 spans 14 residues. Germline CDR1 MNHNS, CDR2 SASEGT. The CDR3 loop is CASSSGVPAYEQYF. In DNA, the CDR3 is TGTGCCAGCAGCTCGGGTGTCCCTGCCTACGAGCAGTACTTC.

CDR3 in DNA: TGTGCCAGCAGCTACCCGGGGGACTCCTACGAGCAGTACTTC. This sequence encodes CASSYPGDSYEQYF. The chain links TRBV7-8 to TRBJ2-5; a weak D match, TRBD2 (6 bases). The J call is doubtful: the DNA matches TRBJ2-7 better. The CDR3 has 14 amino acids. CDR1 is SGHVS, CDR2 FQNEAQ, per germline.

The chain carries TRBV6-6 and TRBJ2-1; 10 nucleotides align to TRBD1. The V and J ends lost 6 bases and 14 bases, in that order; junction bases with no gene match: 7. The length of the CDR3 is 12 residues. Germline V gives CDR1 MNHNY, CDR2 SVGAGI (reference sequence). CDR3 region: CASSRGDRGKFF. CDR3 DNA: TGTGCCAGCAGCCGCGGGGACAGGGGAAAGTTCTTC.

This clone was seen just once. The V gene is TRBV21-1, the J gene TRBJ2-1; TRBD2 is taken as the D call from the table, unchecked against the DNA. TRBV21-1 is shown as a pseudogene. The length of the CDR3 is 18 residues. CDR3 protein: CASSKIFKLATSRDEQFF. In nucleotides, the CDR3 is TGTGCCAGCAGCAAAATCTTCAAACTAGCAACTTCGAGGGATGAGCAGTTCTTC.

The chain joins TRBV6-6 to TRBJ1-5; D ambiguous. With 6 bases removed from V and 2 bases from J, the gap between germline ends came to 14 bases. The germline V gene has CDR1 MNHNY and CDR2 SVGAGI (reference sequence). The CDR3 covers 15 residues. The CDR3 here is CASSPTGRGNQPQHF. CDR3 DNA sequence: TGTGCCAGCAGCCCGACCGGTAGAGGCAATCAGCCCCAGCATTTT.

The chain carries TRBV2 and TRBJ1-2, with TRBD1 as a possible D gene (5 bases). This CDR3 is built from 12 residues. V was shortened by 2 bases and J by 8 bases, with 9 bases between the two germline ends. Germline V gives CDR1 SNHLY, CDR2 FYNNEI. The CDR3 DNA is TGTGCCAGCAGTGAATTTAGGGGAGGCTACACCTTC. It codes for CASSEFRGGYTF.

J is TRBJ1-2 and V is TRBV19; D gene unclear. The CDR3 runs 12 residues. The V gene's germline CDR1 is LNHDA and CDR2 SQIVND (reference sequence). Trimming removed 4 bases from V and 6 bases from J, with 9 bases in between. The CDR3 reads CASSTTSNGYTF. DNA for the CDR3: TGTGCCAGTAGTACGACTTCCAATGGCTACACCTTC.

The V and J genes are TRBV9 and TRBJ2-1; D is undetermined. CDR1 and CDR2 (germline): SGDLS, YYNGEE. The CDR3 length is 14 residues. V lost 2 bases, J lost 6 bases, and 12 bases lay in between. Here the CDR3 DNA reads TGTGCCAGCAGCGTCCGGCACGCCGGCAATGAGCAGTTCTTC. Protein product: CASSVRHAGNEQFF.

The V call is TRBV6-6, the J call TRBJ2-1; unclear D gene. The CDR3 totals 12 residues. V lost 5 bases and J lost 10, with 12 bases in between. Germline V gene sequence: CDR1 MNHNY, CDR2 SVGAGI (reference sequence). CDR3 DNA: TGTGCCAGCAGTGCTGTCCCCGGCGAGCAGTTCTTC. It yields the protein CASSAVPGEQFF.

This chain joins TRBV15 and TRBJ2-2; D possibly corresponds to TRBD2 (6 bases). Trimming took off 5 bases at V and 3 bases at J, with 10 bases between the two ends. This CDR3 region has 14 residues. Per germline, CDR1 LNHNV and CDR2 YYDKDF (reference sequence). The CDR3 here is CATSRREHTGELFF. The CDR3 DNA sequence: TGTGCCACCAGCCGGCGGGAACACACCGGGGAGCTGTTTTTT. Drawing the rest from reference TRBV15 and TRBJ2-2, the complete variable domain is DAMVIQNPRYQVTQFGKPVTLSCSQTLNHNVMYWYQQKSSQAPKLLFHYYDKDFNNEADTPDNFQSRRPNTSFCFLDIRSPGLGDTAMYLCATSRREHTGELFFGEGSRLTVL.

The chain has TRBV7-9 and TRBJ1-1, with D uncertain. The V and J ends lost 1 base and 1 base respectively, with 10 bases between them. Germline-derived CDR1 and CDR2 are SEHNR and FQNEAQ (reference sequence). The CDR3 is 15 residues long. CDR3 nucleotides: TGTGCCAGCAGCTTAGTGTCACAGAGGAACACTGAAGCTTTCTTT. Its translation is CASSLVSQRNTEAFF.

The chain employs TRBV2 and TRBJ1-5; 10 nucleotides agree with TRBD1. J gave up 5 bases and V 5 bases, and 3 bases lay outside the gene matches. The CDR3 length is 14 residues. The germline V gene encodes CDR1 SNHLY and CDR2 FYNNEI. The CDR3 here is CASSRQGADQPQHF. CDR3 coding DNA: TGTGCCAGCAGTCGACAGGGGGCGGATCAGCCCCAGCATTTT. The full variable domain, rest sourced from reference TRBV2 and TRBJ1-5, is EPEVTQTPSHQVTQMGQEVILRCVPISNHLYFYWYRQILGQKVEFLVSFYNNEISEKSEIFDDQFSVERPDGSNFTLKIRSTKLEDSAMYFCASSRQGADQPQHFGDGTRLSIL.

The genes are TRBV5-6 and TRBJ2-6, with a possible D match to TRBD1 (5 bases). Germline lookup yields CDR1 SGHDT and CDR2 YYEEEE. Trimming stripped 1 base from V and 6 bases from J, with 14 bases between. The CDR3 contains 16 residues. This chain's CDR3 is CASSLYSGPQANVLTF. Written as DNA, the CDR3 is TGTGCCAGCAGCTTGTATTCAGGGCCCCAGGCCAACGTCCTGACTTTC.

The CDR3 DNA is TGTGCCATCAGTAAAAAGGGACAGGGTGATGAGCAGTTCTTC. Protein: CAISKKGQGDEQFF. This chain uses TRBV10-3 with TRBJ2-1; 9 bases agree with TRBD1. CDR3 length: 14 residues. Losses at the gene ends were 5 bases for V and 8 bases for J; bases not matched to a gene: 7. Germline values: CDR1 ENHRY, CDR2 SYGVKD.

The J gene is TRBJ2-5, the V gene TRBV10-3; 7 positions agree with TRBD2. The DNA end lines up better with TRBJ2-7; the J call may be wrong. The CDR3 sequence is 11 residues long. Germline loops: CDR1 ENHRY, CDR2 SYGVKD. The CDR3, as DNA: TGTGCCATCAGGGGAGGGGACGAGCAGTACTTC. This sequence encodes CAIRGGDEQYF.

This clone was seen only once. The chain recombines TRBV10-3 with TRBJ2-5; D unclear. The J call may be wrong; the DNA end is better matched by TRBJ2-7. Per germline, CDR1 ENHRY and CDR2 SYGVKD. The CDR3 sequence is 15 residues long. The CDR3: CAISELRDGSYEQYF. The CDR3 DNA is TGTGCCATCAGTGAGCTCAGAGACGGCTCCTACGAGCAGTACTTC.

The V and J genes are TRBV7-9 and TRBJ2-1, with D maybe TRBD2 (6 bases). CDR3 length: 15 amino acids. V was cut by 2 bases and J by 6 bases, with 14 bases left in between. CDR1 is SEHNR, CDR2 FQNEAQ, per germline (reference sequence). The CDR3 DNA follows: TGTGCCAGCAGCTTATGGGGTCGGGAGTCCAATGAGCAGTTCTTC. Translation: CASSLWGRESNEQFF.

The chain couples TRBV2 to TRBJ1-2, with a possible D match to TRBD1 (6 bases). This CDR3 comprises 11 residues. Looked up from germline, CDR1 is SNHLY and CDR2 is FYNNEI. V lost 10 bases and J lost 8, with 14 bases in between. The CDR3 DNA is TGTGCCATCTACAGGGTCGGCGGCTACACCTTC. It codes for CAIYRVGGYTF.

This clone appeared a single time. J is TRBJ2-6 and V is TRBV7-9; D perhaps matches TRBD2 (6 bases). Trimming shortened V by 7 bases and J by 1 base, and 14 bases separated the two germline ends. Germline-derived CDR1 and CDR2 are SEHNR and FQNEAQ (reference sequence). This CDR3 spans 16 amino acids. CDR3 amino acids: CASIRTGGSGANVLTF. CDR3 nucleotide sequence: TGTGCCAGCATCCGGACTGGGGGGTCTGGGGCCAACGTCCTGACTTTC. Full variable domain (missing parts from reference TRBV7-9 and TRBJ2-6): DTGVSQNPRHKITKRGQNVTFRCDPISEHNRLYWYRQTLGQGPEFLTYFQNEAQLEKSRLLSDRFSAERPKGSFSTLEIQRTEQGDSAMYLCASIRTGGSGANVLTFGAGSRLTVL.

Here the CDR3 reads CATSREYPFLDRRDYGYTF. Here the CDR3 DNA reads TGTGCCACCAGCAGAGAATACCCTTTCTTAGACAGGCGTGACTATGGCTACACCTTC. This chain links TRBV15 with TRBJ1-2, with a possible D match to TRBD1 (6 bases). Germline CDR1 is LNHNV and CDR2 is YYDKDF (reference sequence). The CDR3 length is 19 residues. Deletions cut 0 bases from V and 3 bases from J, with 23 bases between.

The chain employs TRBV4-2 and TRBJ1-5; D gene ambiguous. The CDR3 has 17 residues. Trimming left V 3 bases short and J 7 bases short, with 22 bases between. The germline V gene encodes CDR1 LGHNA and CDR2 YNFKEQ. The CDR3 sequence: CASSQVPALAGGQPQHF. CDR3 nucleotide sequence: TGTGCCAGCAGCCAGGTTCCAGCCCTGGCGGGTGGGCAGCCCCAGCATTTT.

This clone was counted between two and nine times. The chain joins TRBV6-1 to TRBJ1-2, with 11 nucleotides matching TRBD1. The trim removed 8 bases at V and 8 bases at J, leaving 4 bases unmatched. Per the germline V gene, CDR1 is MNHNS and CDR2 is SASEGT. The CDR3 has 12 amino acids. The CDR3 reads CASSGQGVGYTF. The CDR3 DNA is TGTGCCAGCTCGGGACAGGGGGTGGGCTACACCTTC.

The table lists this clone with a count of one. This chain joins TRBV5-1 and TRBJ2-7; D possibly corresponds to TRBD1 (5 bases). The CDR3 has 15 residues. Germline V lookup: CDR1 SGHRS, CDR2 YFSETQ. With 0 bases removed from V and 0 bases from J, the gap between germline ends came to 10 bases. The CDR3 nucleotides read TGCGCCAGCAGCTTGGGGGGCTCTAGCTCCTACGAGCAGTACTTC. It is translated as CASSLGGSSSYEQYF.

The genes are TRBV7-3 and TRBJ2-3; the match to TRBD1 covers 7 bases. The CDR3 has 17 residues. The V gene's germline CDR1 is SGHTA and CDR2 FQGTGA. The trim removed 1 base at V and 0 bases at J, leaving 7 bases unmatched. The chain's CDR3 is CASSLRGGPTSTDTQYF. The CDR3 DNA reads TGTGCCAGCAGCTTAAGAGGGGGCCCAACTAGCACAGATACGCAGTATTTT.